These T cell receptor beta chains were read from a single sample in a study of post-analysis software for immune sequencing data. TCRdb recomputed calls from the PCR reads with MiXCR, one row per CDR3 protein. The sample has under 900,000 distinct CDR3 sequences, about 50% seen once; the top ten hold approximately 4.5%. Input material: blood. The receptors here all came from a girl aged 5-17 years with multiple sclerosis. Each CDR3 is given with its conserved first and last residue. The D gene is left open where the match is weak. Size is omitted from some rows. Given values are once, few, many or a class for expanded clones.

j_gene: TRBJ1-2; v_gene: TRBV6-5; d_gene: NA; abundance: NA; CDR3aa: CASSYSGSYGYTF; CDR3nt: TGTGCCAGCAGTTACTCGGGCAGCTATGGCTACACCTTC
j_gene: TRBJ2-7; v_gene: TRBV29-1; d_gene: NA; abundance: few; CDR3aa: CSAEGVQGRNYEQYF; CDR3nt: TGCAGCGCGGAAGGCGTACAGGGTAGGAACTACGAGCAGTACTTC
j_gene: TRBJ2-7; v_gene: TRBV4-2; d_gene: TRBD2; abundance: few; CDR3aa: CASSQDRATSGYEQYF; CDR3nt: TGTGCCAGCAGCCAAGATCGGGCGACTAGCGGTTACGAGCAGTACTTC
j_gene: TRBJ1-6; v_gene: TRBV6-2/TRBV6-3; d_gene: NA; abundance: NA; CDR3aa: CASSNGRLNSPLHF; CDR3nt: TGTGCCAGCAGCAACGGTCGCCTTAATTCACCCCTCCACTTT
j_gene: TRBJ2-5; v_gene: TRBV20-1; d_gene: NA; abundance: few; CDR3aa: CSAPPLAWNETQYF; CDR3nt: TGCAGTGCGCCGCCCCTAGCATGGAATGAGACCCAGTACTTC
j_gene: TRBJ2-1; v_gene: TRBV29-1; d_gene: TRBD2; abundance: few; CDR3aa: CSVEVGGIDEQFF; CDR3nt: TGCAGCGTTGAAGTGGGGGGGATCGATGAGCAGTTCTTC
j_gene: TRBJ2-7; v_gene: TRBV12-3/TRBV12-4; d_gene: NA; abundance: NA; CDR3aa: CAIGSSYNEQYF; CDR3nt: TGTGCCATAGGGAGCTCCTACAATGAGCAGTACTTC
j_gene: TRBJ2-3; v_gene: TRBV9; d_gene: TRBD2; abundance: few; CDR3aa: CASSVSGRLLFGADTQYF; CDR3nt: TGTGCCAGCAGCGTAAGCGGGAGGCTCCTTTTTGGGGCAGATACGCAGTATTTT
j_gene: TRBJ2-1; v_gene: TRBV20-1; d_gene: NA; abundance: NA; CDR3aa: CSAPERGEIGNEQFF; CDR3nt: TGCAGTGCCCCGGAGAGGGGGGAGATCGGCAATGAGCAGTTCTTC
j_gene: TRBJ2-1; v_gene: TRBV6-5; d_gene: TRBD2; abundance: NA; CDR3aa: CASSLLSGRAYNEQFF; CDR3nt: TGTGCCAGCAGCCTCCTTAGCGGGAGGGCCTACAATGAGCAGTTCTTC
j_gene: TRBJ1-2; v_gene: TRBV5-1; d_gene: NA; abundance: few; CDR3aa: CASSRRSDGYTF; CDR3nt: TGCGCCAGCAGTCGGAGGAGCGATGGCTACACCTTC
j_gene: TRBJ2-6; v_gene: TRBV20-1; d_gene: NA; abundance: NA; CDR3aa: CSARGPSGANVRTF; CDR3nt: TGCAGTGCTAGAGGGCCCTCTGGGGCCAACGTCCGGACTTTC
j_gene: TRBJ2-7; v_gene: TRBV20-1; d_gene: TRBD2; abundance: NA; CDR3aa: CSASYSGLTGHEQYF; CDR3nt: TGCAGTGCTAGCTACTCGGGACTAACGGGCCACGAGCAGTACTTC
j_gene: TRBJ2-7; v_gene: TRBV7-3; d_gene: NA; abundance: NA; CDR3aa: CASSPFGGTYEQYF; CDR3nt: TGTGCCAGCAGCCCATTTGGCGGTACTTACGAGCAGTACTTC
j_gene: TRBJ2-3; v_gene: TRBV7-3; d_gene: TRBD2; abundance: few; CDR3aa: CASSPTGAGVSDTQYF; CDR3nt: TGTGCCAGCAGCCCCACCGGGGCGGGAGTATCTGATACGCAGTATTTT
j_gene: TRBJ1-2; v_gene: TRBV9; d_gene: TRBD1; abundance: few; CDR3aa: CASSPGGTYGYTF; CDR3nt: TGTGCCAGCAGCCCAGGGGGGACCTATGGCTACACCTTC
j_gene: TRBJ2-5; v_gene: TRBV19; d_gene: NA; abundance: many; CDR3aa: CATMIQGAETQYF; CDR3nt: TGTGCCACCATGATACAGGGAGCGGAGACCCAGTACTTC
j_gene: TRBJ2-7; v_gene: TRBV20-1; d_gene: TRBD1; abundance: NA; CDR3aa: CSAKKGQGAGEQYF; CDR3nt: TGCAGTGCTAAGAAAGGACAGGGGGCTGGCGAGCAGTACTTC
j_gene: TRBJ1-2; v_gene: TRBV6-6; d_gene: NA; abundance: NA; CDR3aa: CASIKGGDGVSYGYTF; CDR3nt: TGTGCCAGCATCAAGGGAGGGGACGGCGTTAGCTATGGCTACACCTTC
j_gene: TRBJ2-5; v_gene: TRBV7-2; d_gene: NA; abundance: NA; CDR3aa: CASSLERFPQETQYF; CDR3nt: TGTGCCAGCAGCTTAGAGAGATTTCCTCAAGAGACCCAGTACTTC
j_gene: TRBJ2-1; v_gene: TRBV5-1; d_gene: TRBD2; abundance: NA; CDR3aa: CASSLDGAGGSQFF; CDR3nt: TGCGCCAGCAGCTTGGATGGGGCGGGGGGCAGTCAGTTCTTC
j_gene: TRBJ2-3; v_gene: TRBV20-1; d_gene: TRBD2; abundance: NA; CDR3aa: CSAPRLAGSTDTQYF; CDR3nt: TGCAGTGCGCCTCGACTAGCGGGAAGCACAGATACGCAGTATTTT
j_gene: TRBJ2-5; v_gene: TRBV6-1; d_gene: NA; abundance: NA; CDR3aa: CASSVLGGQETQYF; CDR3nt: TGTGCCAGCAGTGTTTTGGGGGGCCAAGAGACCCAGTACTTC
j_gene: TRBJ2-1; v_gene: TRBV7-8; d_gene: NA; abundance: few; CDR3aa: CASSPRGGDNEQFF; CDR3nt: TGTGCCAGCAGCCCCCGAGGGGGGGACAATGAGCAGTTCTTC
j_gene: TRBJ2-5; v_gene: TRBV5-1; d_gene: NA; abundance: NA; CDR3aa: CASSLEGKQYF; CDR3nt: TGCGCCAGCAGCTTGGAAGGGAAGCAGTACTTC
j_gene: TRBJ2-5; v_gene: TRBV14; d_gene: TRBD1; abundance: NA; CDR3aa: CASSLPGQGAETQYF; CDR3nt: TGTGCCAGCAGCCTACCGGGACAGGGGGCTGAGACCCAGTACTTC
j_gene: TRBJ2-7; v_gene: TRBV4-1; d_gene: TRBD1; abundance: few; CDR3aa: CASSPNDRGHEQYF; CDR3nt: TGCGCCAGCAGCCCTAACGACAGGGGACACGAGCAGTACTTC
j_gene: TRBJ2-1; v_gene: TRBV7-8; d_gene: NA; abundance: NA; CDR3aa: CASSMVGQAPYNEQFF; CDR3nt: TGTGCCAGCAGCATGGTCGGTCAGGCTCCCTACAATGAGCAGTTCTTC
j_gene: TRBJ1-2; v_gene: TRBV29-1; d_gene: NA; abundance: NA; CDR3aa: CSVDLGPPIYGYTF; CDR3nt: TGCAGCGTTGATTTGGGGCCACCAATCTATGGCTACACCTTC
j_gene: TRBJ2-7; v_gene: TRBV7-9; d_gene: NA; abundance: few; CDR3aa: CASSSRNQGIHEQYF; CDR3nt: TGTGCCAGCAGCTCGAGGAACCAAGGGATCCACGAGCAGTACTTC
j_gene: TRBJ2-7; v_gene: TRBV12-3/TRBV12-4; d_gene: NA; abundance: NA; CDR3aa: CASSLAGRPRYF; CDR3nt: TGTGCCAGCAGTTTAGCAGGGCGACCGCGGTACTTC
j_gene: TRBJ2-7; v_gene: TRBV12-3/TRBV12-4; d_gene: NA; abundance: few; CDR3aa: CASRPSGGPYEQYF; CDR3nt: TGTGCCAGCAGACCCTCTGGCGGCCCGTACGAGCAGTACTTC
j_gene: TRBJ2-2; v_gene: TRBV10-3; d_gene: TRBD2; abundance: NA; CDR3aa: CAISDGTKPPGELFF; CDR3nt: TGTGCCATCAGTGATGGGACTAAACCCCCCGGGGAGCTGTTTTTT
j_gene: TRBJ2-5; v_gene: TRBV5-1; d_gene: TRBD2; abundance: NA; CDR3aa: CASSRRLAGDSEQYF; CDR3nt: TGCGCCAGCAGCCGCCGACTAGCGGGAGATAGTGAGCAGTACTTC
j_gene: TRBJ2-3; v_gene: TRBV12-3/TRBV12-4; d_gene: TRBD1; abundance: NA; CDR3aa: CASSPLTGFTDTQYF; CDR3nt: TGTGCCAGCAGTCCCTTGACAGGGTTCACAGATACGCAGTATTTT
j_gene: TRBJ1-2; v_gene: TRBV5-1; d_gene: NA; abundance: NA; CDR3aa: CASSLDRETQYYGYTF; CDR3nt: TGCGCCAGCAGCTTGGACCGAGAGACCCAGTACTATGGCTACACCTTC
j_gene: TRBJ1-5; v_gene: TRBV6-1; d_gene: NA; abundance: NA; CDR3aa: CASRASGGGNQPQHF; CDR3nt: TGTGCCAGCAGGGCGAGTGGGGGCGGCAATCAGCCCCAGCATTTT
j_gene: TRBJ2-4; v_gene: TRBV10-3; d_gene: NA; abundance: NA; CDR3aa: CAIRATQGDIQYF; CDR3nt: TGTGCCATCAGGGCCACCCAGGGAGACATTCAGTACTTC
j_gene: TRBJ1-2; v_gene: TRBV29-1; d_gene: NA; abundance: few; CDR3aa: CSVGGGDYGYTF; CDR3nt: TGCAGCGTTGGAGGGGGAGACTATGGCTACACCTTC
j_gene: TRBJ2-5; v_gene: TRBV2; d_gene: NA; abundance: NA; CDR3aa: CASSEARASAGQETQYF; CDR3nt: TGTGCCAGCAGTGAAGCGCGGGCGAGTGCGGGCCAAGAGACCCAGTACTTC
j_gene: TRBJ2-5; v_gene: TRBV5-1; d_gene: TRBD1; abundance: NA; CDR3aa: CASSLAGGADETQYF; CDR3nt: TGCGCCAGCAGCTTGGCAGGGGGCGCGGATGAGACCCAGTACTTC
j_gene: TRBJ2-3; v_gene: TRBV20-1; d_gene: TRBD2; abundance: NA; CDR3aa: CSASGTRGGTQYF; CDR3nt: TGCAGTGCTAGCGGGACTAGGGGGGGTACGCAGTATTTT
j_gene: TRBJ2-1; v_gene: TRBV29-1; d_gene: NA; abundance: NA; CDR3aa: CSVEGRYEQFF; CDR3nt: TGCAGCGTTGAGGGGAGATATGAGCAGTTCTTC
j_gene: TRBJ2-7; v_gene: TRBV12-5; d_gene: NA; abundance: few; CDR3aa: CASGVYEQYF; CDR3nt: TGTGCTAGTGGTGTCTACGAGCAGTACTTC
j_gene: TRBJ2-3; v_gene: TRBV20-1; d_gene: NA; abundance: NA; CDR3aa: CSARLLAPTDTQYF; CDR3nt: TGCAGTGCTAGACTACTAGCCCCCACAGATACGCAGTATTTT
j_gene: TRBJ2-4; v_gene: TRBV5-1; d_gene: NA; abundance: few; CDR3aa: CASSPSGGGQYF; CDR3nt: TGCGCCAGCAGCCCCTCCGGAGGAGGCCAGTACTTC
j_gene: TRBJ2-5; v_gene: TRBV6-5; d_gene: TRBD2; abundance: few; CDR3aa: CASSPPGLAGETQYF; CDR3nt: TGTGCCAGCAGTCCACCGGGACTAGCAGGAGAGACCCAGTACTTC
j_gene: TRBJ2-3; v_gene: TRBV29-1; d_gene: NA; abundance: NA; CDR3aa: CSVVGITTDTQYF; CDR3nt: TGCAGCGTTGTAGGGATCACCACAGATACGCAGTATTTT
j_gene: TRBJ2-3; v_gene: TRBV7-2; d_gene: TRBD2; abundance: NA; CDR3aa: CASSSGLAGALGEYF; CDR3nt: TGTGCCAGCAGCTCAGGACTAGCGGGAGCCCTCGGGGAGTATTTT
j_gene: TRBJ1-1; v_gene: TRBV6-4; d_gene: NA; abundance: NA; CDR3aa: CASKREVNTEAFF; CDR3nt: TGTGCCAGCAAAAGGGAGGTGAACACTGAAGCTTTCTTT
j_gene: TRBJ1-2; v_gene: TRBV12-3/TRBV12-4; d_gene: NA; abundance: NA; CDR3aa: CASGGAEYGYTF; CDR3nt: TGTGCCAGTGGGGGGGCTGAGTATGGCTACACCTTC
j_gene: TRBJ2-1; v_gene: TRBV29-1; d_gene: TRBD1; abundance: NA; CDR3aa: CSANPGQHYNEQFF; CDR3nt: TGCAGCGCTAATCCGGGACAGCACTACAATGAGCAGTTCTTC